The 18 T cell receptor beta chains presented below share a single source sample, sequenced in a study of blood T cell repertoires in COVID-19. The table came from immunoSEQ multiplex PCR; TCRdb's copy has only in-frame clones and leaves some out. Counted here are 150,000 to 200,000 clones, about 85% occurring once; the ten biggest clones make up over 3%. Sequenced sample: peripheral blood. The receptors derive from a human donor with acute or convalescent COVID-19. The donor label of this sample is uncertain.

V gene TRBV11-2 combines with J gene TRBJ2-7; 8 bases map to TRBD2. The V and J ends lost 6 bases and 0 bases, in that order; junction bases with no gene match: 7. The V gene's germline CDR1 is SGHAT and CDR2 FQNNGV. This CDR3 is built from 15 residues. The CDR3 here is CASRLGGGSSYEQYF. The DNA of the CDR3 is TGTGCCAGCAGACTCGGGGGGGGAAGCTCCTACGAGCAGTACTTC.

This chain joins TRBV5-5 and TRBJ2-3, with 9 nucleotides matching TRBD2. The V and J ends lost 0 bases and 2 bases, in that order; junction bases with no gene match: 4. Germline-derived CDR1 and CDR2 are SGHKS and YYEKEE (reference sequence). The CDR3 length is 16 residues. This CDR3 reads CASSLGVAGVTDTQYF. The DNA of the CDR3 is TGTGCCAGCAGCTTGGGGGTAGCGGGGGTCACAGATACGCAGTATTTT.

The J gene is TRBJ2-7, the V gene TRBV27; TRBD1 aligns across 9 bases. This CDR3 has 14 residues. With V trimmed by 6 bases and J by 6 bases, 9 bases remained unmatched. Germline V gives CDR1 MNHEY, CDR2 SMNVEV (reference sequence). CDR3 coding DNA: TGTGCCAGCAGCCGGGACAGGGTGATGGGCGAGCAGTACTTC. This gives the protein CASSRDRVMGEQYF.

The genes are TRBV7-2 and TRBJ1-2; no clear D gene. Trimming cost V 0 bases and J 0 bases, with 11 bases left between them. Germline V lookup: CDR1 SGHTA, CDR2 FQGNSA. The CDR3 is 16 residues long. CDR3 sequence (DNA): TGTGCCAGCAGCTTAGCGAGGCAGAGAGCTAACTATGGCTACACCTTC. It is translated as CASSLARQRANYGYTF.

This clone was found a few times. The chain carries TRBV6-1 and TRBJ1-6, with a weak D call TRBD1 (5 bases). Trimming removed 3 bases from V and 14 bases from J, with 14 bases in between. CDR3 size: 13 residues. The V gene's germline CDR1 is MNHNS and CDR2 SASEGT. As DNA, the CDR3 is TGTGCCAGCAGTGACCCCAGGGCCGATACCCTCCACTTT. It translates to CASSDPRADTLHF.

The chain couples TRBV4-1 to TRBJ1-1, with TRBD1 as a possible D gene (6 bases). CDR3 length: 11 amino acids. V was trimmed by 7 bases and J by 7 bases, leaving 10 bases between them. CDR1 and CDR2 (germline): MGHRA, YSYEKL. The CDR3 coding sequence is TGCGCCAGCATGTGGGGACATGAAGCTTTCTTT. This codes for CASMWGHEAFF.

The chain uses TRBV5-4 and TRBJ2-5; 7 bases are a match to TRBD1. CDR3 length equals 17 residues. Trimming at V came to 0 bases and at J to 1 base, leaving 9 bases not matched to a gene. Germline assignment: CDR1 SGHNT and CDR2 YYREEE (reference sequence). For the CDR3, the DNA is TGTGCCAGCAGCTTGGGGCAGGGGGTTTATCCCCAAGAGACCCAGTACTTC. Protein: CASSLGQGVYPQETQYF.

The V call is TRBV6-5, the J call TRBJ1-5; D is undetermined. Looked up from germline, CDR1 is MNHEY and CDR2 is SVGAGI. This CDR3 comprises 15 residues. V was pared by 0 bases and J by 3 bases, with 9 bases between. The CDR3 sequence is CASSYSTDPNQPQHF. As DNA, the CDR3 is TGTGCCAGCAGTTACTCAACAGATCCCAATCAGCCCCAGCATTTT.

The rearrangement uses TRBV28 and TRBJ1-5; D remains unclear. The germline V gene has CDR1 MDHEN and CDR2 SYDVKM. The CDR3 extends over 14 amino acids. Deletions cut 7 bases from V and 0 bases from J, with 10 bases between. The CDR3 DNA reads as TGTGCCAGCATAGCGGTTAATAGCAATCAGCCCCAGCATTTT. Protein: CASIAVNSNQPQHF.

The chain couples TRBV6-5 to TRBJ1-1, with 7 positions matching TRBD1. The CDR3 consists of 15 residues. Germline-derived CDR1 and CDR2 are MNHEY and SVGAGI. V was pared by 9 bases and J by 0 bases, with 10 bases of the junction left unmatched. CDR3 region: CASSNRGPLNTEAFF. DNA of the CDR3: TGTGCCAGTTCGAACAGGGGCCCCCTGAACACTGAAGCTTTCTTT.

The genes are TRBV4-1 and TRBJ2-4; perhaps TRBD1 as D (6 bases). Trimming took off 4 bases at V and 2 bases at J, with 9 bases between the two ends. CDR3 length equals 14 residues. Per germline, CDR1 MGHRA and CDR2 YSYEKL. As DNA, the CDR3 is TGCGCCAGCAGCCCCCAGGGGTCCAAAAACATTCAGTACTTC. As protein: CASSPQGSKNIQYF.

This chain joins TRBV5-6 and TRBJ2-1; 10 positions agree with TRBD1. V shed 4 bases and J 4 bases; nucleotides not matched to a gene: 5. CDR3 length: 15 residues. CDR1 is SGHDT, CDR2 YYEEEE, per germline. CDR3 DNA sequence: TGTGCCAGCAGCCGGGACAGGGGTTCGTACAATGAGCAGTTCTTC. Residues: CASSRDRGSYNEQFF.

The chain carries TRBV30 and TRBJ1-4; D unresolved. V was shortened by 8 bases and J by 4 bases, with 8 bases between the two germline ends. CDR1 GTSNPN and CDR2 SVGIG come from the germline V gene (reference sequence). The CDR3 contains 11 residues. The CDR3 is CAQAYNEKLFF. CDR3 in DNA: TGTGCCCAGGCCTATAATGAAAAACTGTTTTTT. Filled out from reference TRBV30 and TRBJ1-4, the complete variable domain reads SQTIHQWPATLVQPVGSPLSLECTVEGTSNPNLYWYRQAAGRGLQLLFYSVGIGQISSEVPQNLSASRPQDRQFILSSKKLLLSDSGFYLCAQAYNEKLFFGSGTQLSVL.

The sample holds one count of this clone. This chain joins TRBV11-2 and TRBJ1-5; TRBD1 matches 8 bases. J was trimmed by 7 bases and V by 4 bases; bases with no gene match: 9. The germline CDR1 and CDR2 sequences are SGHAT and FQNNGV. This CDR3 spans 15 amino acids. CDR3 sequence (DNA): TGTGCCAGCAGCTCCAACACAGGGGGTGGCCAGCCCCAGCATTTT. It codes for CASSSNTGGGQPQHF.

This clone was seen just once. V and J are TRBV7-2 and TRBJ2-2; D possibly corresponds to TRBD2 (5 bases). Germline V gene lookup returns CDR1 SGHTA and CDR2 FQGNSA. V shed 2 bases and J shed 8 bases, with 12 bases lying between them. The CDR3 is 14 residues long. CDR3 residues: CASSLSSRTGELFF. DNA of the CDR3: TGTGCCAGCAGCTTATCGAGTCGGACTGGGGAGCTGTTTTTT.

Regarding this clone: Within the sample, other DNA sequences also encode this same CDR3. The genes are TRBV28 and TRBJ1-5; no reliable D call. The CDR3 is 11 residues long. Germline V gives CDR1 MDHEN, CDR2 SYDVKM. V lost 3 bases and J lost 6, with 3 bases in between. The CDR3 DNA is TGTGCCAGCAGTTTGAGTCAGCCCCAGCATTTT. Amino acid sequence: CASSLSQPQHF. Variable domain in full (rest from reference TRBV28 and TRBJ1-5): DVKVTQSSRYLVKRTGEKVFLECVQDMDHENMFWYRQDPGLGLRLIYFSYDVKMKEKGDIPEGYSVSREKKERFSLILESASTNQTSMYLCASSLSQPQHFGDGTRLSIL.

The rearrangement links TRBV6-2 or TRBV6-3 to TRBJ2-2, with D maybe TRBD1 (5 bases). Germline values: CDR1 MNHEY, CDR2 SVGEGT. Trimming took off 5 bases at V and 3 bases at J, with 16 bases between the two ends. CDR3 length equals 16 residues. The DNA for the CDR3 is TGTGCCAGCAGTCCGCTGTTCGACAGTTACACCGGGGAGCTGTTTTTT. Amino acid sequence: CASSPLFDSYTGELFF.

The gene calls are TRBV6-5 and TRBJ1-5; D might be TRBD1 (6 bases). The CDR3 runs 15 residues. Trimming removed 0 bases from V and 7 bases from J, with 13 bases in between. Germline lookup yields CDR1 MNHEY and CDR2 SVGAGI. This CDR3 reads CASSYSRGGGQPQHF. The CDR3 DNA is TGTGCCAGCAGTTACTCTAGGGGGGGAGGGCAGCCCCAGCATTTT.